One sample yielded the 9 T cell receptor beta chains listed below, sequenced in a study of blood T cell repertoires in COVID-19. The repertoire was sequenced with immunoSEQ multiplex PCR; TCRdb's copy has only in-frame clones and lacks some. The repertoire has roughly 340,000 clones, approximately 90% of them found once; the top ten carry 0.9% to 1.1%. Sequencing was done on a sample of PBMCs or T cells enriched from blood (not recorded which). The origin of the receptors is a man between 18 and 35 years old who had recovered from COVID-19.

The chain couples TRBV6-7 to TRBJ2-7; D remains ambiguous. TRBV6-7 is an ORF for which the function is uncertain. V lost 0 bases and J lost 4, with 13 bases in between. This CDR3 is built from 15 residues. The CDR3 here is CASSYSRWQLYEQYF. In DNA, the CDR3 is TGTGCCAGCAGTTACTCGAGGTGGCAGTTGTACGAGCAGTACTTC.

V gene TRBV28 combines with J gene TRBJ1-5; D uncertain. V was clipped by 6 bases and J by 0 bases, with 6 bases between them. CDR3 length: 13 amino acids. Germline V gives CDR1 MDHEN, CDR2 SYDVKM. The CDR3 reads CASSDYSNQPQHF. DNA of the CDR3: TGTGCCAGCAGCGACTATAGCAATCAGCCCCAGCATTTT.

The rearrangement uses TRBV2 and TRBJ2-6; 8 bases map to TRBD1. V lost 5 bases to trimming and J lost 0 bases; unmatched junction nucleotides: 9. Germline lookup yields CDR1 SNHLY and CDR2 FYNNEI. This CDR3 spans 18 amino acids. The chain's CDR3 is CASSPGTGLSSGANVLTF. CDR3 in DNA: TGTGCCAGCAGTCCCGGGACAGGCCTTAGCTCTGGGGCCAACGTCCTGACTTTC.

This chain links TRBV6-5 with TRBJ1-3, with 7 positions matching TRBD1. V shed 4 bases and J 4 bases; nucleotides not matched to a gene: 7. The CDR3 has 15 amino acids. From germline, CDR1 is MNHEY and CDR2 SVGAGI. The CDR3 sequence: CASSSTGEYGNTIYF. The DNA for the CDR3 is TGTGCCAGCAGTTCCACAGGGGAGTACGGAAACACCATATATTTT.

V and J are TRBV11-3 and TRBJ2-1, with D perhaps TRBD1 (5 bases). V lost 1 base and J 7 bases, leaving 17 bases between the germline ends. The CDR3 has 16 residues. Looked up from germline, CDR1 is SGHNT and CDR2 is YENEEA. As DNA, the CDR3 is TGTGCCAGCAGCTTAGCAGGGCAGGGTAGGGCGAATGAGCAGTTCTTC. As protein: CASSLAGQGRANEQFF.

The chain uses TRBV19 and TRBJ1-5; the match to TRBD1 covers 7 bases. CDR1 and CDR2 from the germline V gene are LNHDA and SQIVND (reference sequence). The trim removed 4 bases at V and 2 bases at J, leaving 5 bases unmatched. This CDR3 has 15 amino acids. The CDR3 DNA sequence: TGTGCCAGTAGTACCGGGACAGCTGGCAATCAGCCCCAGCATTTT. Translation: CASSTGTAGNQPQHF.

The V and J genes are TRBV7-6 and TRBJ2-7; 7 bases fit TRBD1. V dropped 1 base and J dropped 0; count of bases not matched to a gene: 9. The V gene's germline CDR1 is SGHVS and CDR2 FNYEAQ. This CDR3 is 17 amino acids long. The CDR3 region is CASSLGRQGGSSYEQYF. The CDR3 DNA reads TGTGCCAGCAGCTTAGGAAGACAGGGCGGAAGCTCCTACGAGCAGTACTTC.

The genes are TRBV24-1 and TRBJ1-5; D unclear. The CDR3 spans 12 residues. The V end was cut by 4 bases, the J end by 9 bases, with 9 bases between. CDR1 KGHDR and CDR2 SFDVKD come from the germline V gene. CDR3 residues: CATSDSVGPQHF. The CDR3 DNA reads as TGTGCCACCAGTGACTCCGTCGGGCCCCAGCATTTT.

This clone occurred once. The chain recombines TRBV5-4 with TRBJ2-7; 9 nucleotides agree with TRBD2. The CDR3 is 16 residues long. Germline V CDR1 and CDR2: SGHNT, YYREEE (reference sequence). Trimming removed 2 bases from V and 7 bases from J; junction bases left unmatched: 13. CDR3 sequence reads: CASSFGGGGRAREQYF. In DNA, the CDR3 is TGTGCCAGCAGCTTTGGAGGTGGCGGGAGGGCGAGGGAGCAGTACTTC. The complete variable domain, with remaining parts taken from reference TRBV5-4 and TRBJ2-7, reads ETGVTQSPTHLIKTRGQQVTLRCSSQSGHNTVSWYQQALGQGPQFIFQYYREEENGRGNFPPRFSGLQFPNYSSELNVNALELDDSALYLCASSFGGGGRAREQYFGPGTRLTVT.